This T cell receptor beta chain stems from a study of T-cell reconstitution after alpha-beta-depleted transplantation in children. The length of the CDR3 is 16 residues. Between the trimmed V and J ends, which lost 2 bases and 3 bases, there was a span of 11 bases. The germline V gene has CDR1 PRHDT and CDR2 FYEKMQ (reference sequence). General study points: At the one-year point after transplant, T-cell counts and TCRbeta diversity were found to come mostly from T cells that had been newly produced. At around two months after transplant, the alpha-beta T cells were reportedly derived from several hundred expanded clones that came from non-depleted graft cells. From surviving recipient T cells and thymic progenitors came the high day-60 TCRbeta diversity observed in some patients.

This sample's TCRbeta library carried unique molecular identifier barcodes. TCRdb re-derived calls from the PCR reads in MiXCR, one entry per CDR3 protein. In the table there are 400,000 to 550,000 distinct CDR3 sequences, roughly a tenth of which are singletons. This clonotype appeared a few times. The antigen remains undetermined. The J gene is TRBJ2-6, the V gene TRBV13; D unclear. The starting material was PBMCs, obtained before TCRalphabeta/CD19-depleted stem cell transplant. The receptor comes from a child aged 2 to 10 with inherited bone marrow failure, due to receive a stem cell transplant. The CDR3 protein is CASSLSEGYGANVLTF. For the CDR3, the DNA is TGTGCCAGCAGCTTATCGGAAGGGTATGGGGCCAACGTCCTGACTTTC.